The 20 T cell receptor beta chains given below trace back to one sample, sequenced in a study of shared clonotypes between healthy human individuals. Profiling relied on immunoSEQ multiplex PCR, and the TCRdb table lists in-frame clones only, not all of them. Among a few hundred thousand clones, around 97% were seen once, and the ten largest hold roughly 0.055%. What was sequenced was naive CD4+ T cells sorted from blood. Subset meaning: CD45RA+ positively selected. The receptors come from a woman aged 25 to 39 in good health.

The J gene is TRBJ2-1, the V gene TRBV7-6; TRBD2 might be the D (6 bases). This CDR3 has 17 residues. Germline CDR1 is SGHVS and CDR2 is FNYEAQ. V lost 1 base to trimming and J lost 0 bases, with 13 bases between them. CDR3 DNA: TGTGCCAGCAGCTTAGTGGTAGCGGATAGCTCCTACAATGAGCAGTTCTTC. This translates into CASSLVVADSSYNEQFF. Complete variable domain (other parts from reference TRBV7-6 and TRBJ2-1): GAGVSQSPRYKVTKRGQDVALRCDPISGHVSLYWYRQALGQGPEFLTYFNYEAQQDKSGLPNDRFSAERPEGSISTLTIQRTEQRDSAMYRCASSLVVADSSYNEQFFGPGTRLTVL.

This clone was seen a few times. The gene calls are TRBV18 and TRBJ1-2; D not resolved. CDR1 and CDR2 (germline): KGHSH, LQKENI. This CDR3 is 16 amino acids long. Trimming left V 2 bases short and J 0 bases short, with 13 bases between. The CDR3 reads CASSPGTRTANYGYTF. The DNA for the CDR3 is TGTGCCAGCTCACCAGGCACTCGGACGGCTAACTATGGCTACACCTTC.

A single count supports this clone. The genes are TRBV5-1 and TRBJ1-4; perhaps TRBD1 as D (5 bases). Germline values: CDR1 SGHRS, CDR2 YFSETQ. The V and J ends lost 0 bases and 3 bases respectively, with 12 bases between them. The CDR3 sequence is 16 residues long. The CDR3 DNA follows: TGCGCCAGCAGCTTGGGGACACCTACCCCTAATGAAAAACTGTTTTTT. This translates into CASSLGTPTPNEKLFF.

This chain joins TRBV6-1 and TRBJ2-6; the match to TRBD2 covers 11 bases. This CDR3 has 18 amino acids. Germline-derived CDR1 and CDR2 are MNHNS and SASEGT. V gave up 2 bases and J gave up 4 bases; unmatched junction bases: 7. CDR3 DNA: TGTGCCAGCAGTGAATTAGCGGGAGGGTTCGGGGGGGCCAACGTCCTGACTTTC. Translated, it gives CASSELAGGFGGANVLTF.

The genes are TRBV7-2 and TRBJ1-1, with TRBD1 identical over 7 bases. This CDR3 has 14 residues. CDR1 and CDR2 from the germline V gene are SGHTA and FQGNSA. V lost 1 base, J lost 4 bases, and 3 bases stayed unmatched. Here the CDR3 reads CASSLERGPTEAFF. The CDR3 coding sequence is TGTGCCAGCAGCTTAGAAAGGGGGCCCACTGAAGCTTTCTTT.

This clone was seen only once. V is TRBV7-9 and J is TRBJ2-2, with D maybe TRBD1 (7 bases). This CDR3 is 18 amino acids long. V gave up 3 bases and J gave up 0 bases, with 17 bases separating them. CDR1 SEHNR and CDR2 FQNEAQ come from the germline V gene (reference sequence). In nucleotides, the CDR3 is TGTGCCAGCAGCTTTAGGCTTGCAGGGGGGTCGAACACCGGGGAGCTGTTTTTT. Its translation: CASSFRLAGGSNTGELFF.

This chain joins TRBV5-6 and TRBJ1-1, with 8 bases fitting TRBD1. The CDR3 runs 19 residues. The germline V gene encodes CDR1 SGHDT and CDR2 YYEEEE. J gave up 1 base and V 1 base, and 15 bases lay outside the gene matches. The CDR3 nucleotides are TGTGCCAGCAGCTTGTATGATGGAAGGACAGGGCAATCGAACACTGAAGCTTTCTTT. Translating gives CASSLYDGRTGQSNTEAFF.

Notes on this clone: The sample contains more than one DNA sequence encoding this CDR3. The V call is TRBV5-1, the J call TRBJ2-2; D not certain. CDR1 is SGHRS, CDR2 YFSETQ, per germline. The CDR3 is 14 amino acids. The V end lost 0 bases, the J end lost 3 bases, and 6 bases lay between the germline ends. The CDR3 is CASSLAPDTGELFF. The CDR3 DNA follows: TGCGCCAGCAGCTTGGCTCCGGACACCGGGGAGCTGTTTTTT.

The J gene is TRBJ2-7, the V gene TRBV10-3; D ambiguous. This CDR3 contains 11 residues. The germline V gene has CDR1 ENHRY and CDR2 SYGVKD. Trimming removed 5 bases at V and 5 bases at J, with 7 bases between. The CDR3: CAISFRDEQYF. CDR3 in DNA: TGTGCCATCAGTTTTAGGGACGAGCAGTACTTC.

This rearrangement joins TRBV5-1 to TRBJ1-2, with 7 nucleotides matching TRBD1. The CDR3 spans 14 residues. Germline CDR1 SGHRS, CDR2 YFSETQ. The J segment lost 4 bases and the V segment lost 0 bases, leaving 3 bases of the junction unmatched. The chain's CDR3 is CASSLGDSGYGYTF. The CDR3 DNA follows: TGCGCCAGCAGCTTGGGGGACAGTGGCTATGGCTACACCTTC.

V usage is TRBV4-1 and J usage is TRBJ1-5; no definite D call. V lost 1 base and J 5 bases, leaving 6 bases between the germline ends. Per germline, CDR1 MGHRA and CDR2 YSYEKL. The CDR3 extends over 13 amino acids. The CDR3 protein is CASSQGQDQPQHF. The CDR3 bases are TGCGCCAGCAGCCAAGGGCAGGATCAGCCCCAGCATTTT.

The chain employs TRBV10-2 and TRBJ1-1; no reliable D call. Germline V gene sequence: CDR1 WSHSY, CDR2 SAAADI. CDR3 length equals 13 residues. Trimming took 7 bases from V and 2 from J, leaving 11 bases between them. The CDR3 nucleotides read TGCGCCAGCATTGGAAGGTTTAACACTGAAGCTTTCTTT. Protein sequence: CASIGRFNTEAFF.

The chain carries TRBV7-2 and TRBJ2-3; D not certain. The CDR3 has 15 amino acids. Deletions cut 1 base from V and 2 bases from J, with 10 bases between. Germline V gene lookup returns CDR1 SGHTA and CDR2 FQGNSA. The chain's CDR3 is CASSLVATDTDTQYF. CDR3 in DNA: TGTGCCAGCAGCTTAGTGGCCACGGACACAGATACGCAGTATTTT.

In its sample, this clone was seen once. The rearrangement links TRBV25-1 to TRBJ2-5; perhaps TRBD1 as D (5 bases). Between the trimmed V and J ends, which lost 3 bases and 7 bases, there was a span of 12 bases. CDR3 size: 13 residues. Germline assignment: CDR1 MGHDK and CDR2 SYGVNS. The CDR3 coding sequence is TGTGCCAGCAGTGAGCAGGGTTGGGGGACCCAGTACTTC. Translation: CASSEQGWGTQYF.

J is TRBJ1-3 and V is TRBV27, with D hard to call. The length of the CDR3 is 15 residues. Germline V CDR1 and CDR2: MNHEY, SMNVEV (reference sequence). Between the trimmed V and J ends, which lost 6 bases and 1 base, there was a span of 13 bases. CDR3 DNA: TGTGCCAGCAGAAGGGCGGCCGTATCTGGAAACACCATATATTTT. Protein sequence: CASRRAAVSGNTIYF.

CDR3: CASSLEGGVNNEQFF. The CDR3 nucleotides are TGTGCCAGCAGCTTAGAGGGGGGCGTCAACAATGAGCAGTTCTTC. This chain joins TRBV11-3 and TRBJ2-1, with D perhaps being TRBD1 or TRBD2 (6 bases each). Trimming removed 0 bases at V and 5 bases at J, with 11 bases between. Germline CDR1 SGHNT, CDR2 YENEEA. This CDR3 is built from 15 residues.

This sequence joins TRBV20-1 and TRBJ2-2; tentatively, D is TRBD1 or TRBD2 (5 bases each). This CDR3 comprises 11 residues. Trimming removed 3 bases at V and 6 bases at J, with 5 bases between. CDR1 is DFQATT, CDR2 SNEGSKA, per germline (reference sequence). For the CDR3, the DNA is TGCAGTGCTAGGGGGGCCGGGGAGCTGTTTTTT. Its translation: CSARGAGELFF.

The V call is TRBV30, the J call TRBJ2-1; 7 bases are shared with TRBD1. This CDR3 is 15 amino acids long. Germline V gene data show CDR1 as GTSNPN and CDR2 as SVGIG (reference sequence). With V trimmed by 2 bases and J by 1 base, 5 bases remained unmatched. CDR3 sequence (DNA): TGTGCCTGGAGTCCAGGGGGTTTTTCCTACAATGAGCAGTTCTTC. As protein: CAWSPGGFSYNEQFF.

The chain employs TRBV4-2 and TRBJ2-3; D perhaps matches TRBD2 (6 bases). CDR3 length: 18 residues. CDR1 is LGHNA, CDR2 YNFKEQ, per germline. Trimming removed 0 bases at V and 2 bases at J, with 18 bases between. The CDR3 nucleotides are TGTGCCAGCAGCCAAGAACCCCCCCTTAGCGGATACACAGATACGCAGTATTTT. Translating gives CASSQEPPLSGYTDTQYF.

The chain links TRBV19 to TRBJ2-3; 8 nucleotides line up with TRBD2. In germline, CDR1 is LNHDA, CDR2 SQIVND (reference sequence). This CDR3 spans 14 amino acids. J was trimmed by 3 bases and V by 8 bases; bases with no gene match: 7. The CDR3 sequence is CASLNGRGTDTQYF. The CDR3 DNA reads TGTGCCAGTTTAAACGGGAGGGGTACAGATACGCAGTATTTT. Full variable domain (rest looked up from reference TRBV19 and TRBJ2-3): DGGITQSPKYLFRKEGQNVTLSCEQNLNHDAMYWYRQDPGQGLRLIYYSQIVNDFQKGDIAEGYSVSREKKESFPLTVTSAQKNPTAFYLCASLNGRGTDTQYFGPGTRLTVL.